A single sample gave rise to the 14 T cell receptor beta chains below, sequenced in a study of shared clonotypes between healthy human individuals. Naive CD8 cells comprised CD45RO-negative, CCR7-positively selected cells, excluding terminally differentiated effector memory CD45RA+ cells. Here immunoSEQ multiplex PCR was the method, and the copy in TCRdb shows in-frame clones only, minus some. The sample lists more than 2 million clones, around 96% occurring once. Sequencing used naive CD8+ T cells sorted from blood. These receptor sequences come from a man between 18 and 35 years old in good health.

The J gene is TRBJ1-1, the V gene TRBV7-8; 8 positions match TRBD1. Trimming cost V 5 bases and J 9 bases; bases outside gene matches: 14. CDR1 and CDR2 from the germline V gene are SGHVS and FQNEAQ. CDR3 size: 15 residues. The CDR3 DNA sequence: TGTGCCAGCAGCAGCTCCGGGACAGGATTGACGCAAGCTTTCTTT. Protein sequence: CASSSSGTGLTQAFF.

This clone showed up just once. This chain links TRBV6-1 with TRBJ1-5; possible D gene TRBD1, 5 bases. The germline V and J ends were trimmed by 8 bases and 1 base, with 12 bases remaining between them. The CDR3 extends over 14 amino acids. Germline CDR1 is MNHNS and CDR2 is SASEGT. As DNA, the CDR3 is TGTGCCAGCGAGGGGACGGTGAGCAATCAGCCCCAGCATTTT. It translates to CASEGTVSNQPQHF.

The J gene is TRBJ2-4, the V gene TRBV11-2, with D perhaps TRBD1 (7 bases). The V end lost 6 bases, the J end lost 3 bases, and 21 bases lay between the germline ends. CDR3 size: 17 residues. Looked up from germline, CDR1 is SGHAT and CDR2 is FQNNGV. The CDR3 protein is CASRYGGGELGKNIQYF. CDR3 DNA: TGTGCCAGCAGGTACGGAGGGGGCGAACTAGGCAAAAACATTCAGTACTTC.

V usage is TRBV6-6 and J usage is TRBJ2-1; 8 positions agree with TRBD2. The CDR3 sequence is 13 residues long. After removal of 4 bases from V and 7 bases from J, the junction contained 3 bases not matched to a gene. The germline gives CDR1 MNHNY, CDR2 SVGAGI (reference sequence). The CDR3 spells CASSFGLANEQFF. The CDR3 bases are TGTGCCAGCAGTTTTGGACTAGCTAATGAGCAGTTCTTC.

The CDR3 sequence: CASSGAGNTIYF. The CDR3 DNA reads as TGTGCCAGCAGTGGGGCGGGAAACACCATATATTTT. The chain has TRBV2 and TRBJ1-3, with D unclear. Germline CDR1 is SNHLY and CDR2 is FYNNEI. This CDR3 is 12 amino acids long. V was pared by 4 bases and J by 4 bases, with 5 bases between.

This chain links TRBV5-6 with TRBJ2-1, with D hard to call. The CDR3 has 15 residues. Germline CDR1 is SGHDT and CDR2 is YYEEEE. Trimming pared 2 bases from V and 5 bases from J, leaving 14 bases between. CDR3 in DNA: TGTGCCAGCAGCTTATTACTGGATTTTCACAATGAGCAGTTCTTC. Protein: CASSLLLDFHNEQFF.

The V gene is TRBV28, the J gene TRBJ1-5; D may be TRBD1 (6 bases). Per the germline V gene, CDR1 is MDHEN and CDR2 is SYDVKM. This CDR3 contains 16 residues. Deletions cut 5 bases from V and 11 bases from J, with 25 bases between. CDR3 residues: CASSPPQDSGTGAQHF. The CDR3 DNA is TGTGCCAGCAGTCCCCCACAGGACAGCGGGACCGGGGCCCAGCATTTT.

The V and J genes are TRBV5-1 and TRBJ2-1; TRBD2 is a possible D gene (5 bases). V was clipped by 5 bases and J by 4 bases, with 16 bases between them. The CDR3 has 15 residues. CDR1 is SGHRS, CDR2 YFSETQ, per germline. This CDR3 reads CASREREMRYNEQFF. In nucleotides, the CDR3 is TGCGCCAGCAGGGAGAGGGAGATGCGTTACAATGAGCAGTTCTTC.

The sample holds one count of this clone. This rearrangement joins TRBV28 to TRBJ2-7, with D perhaps matching TRBD1 (6 bases). CDR3 length: 14 residues. Deletions cut 6 bases from V and 0 bases from J, with 12 bases between. Germline CDR1 is MDHEN and CDR2 is SYDVKM. The CDR3 region is CASRRQDSSYEQYF. The CDR3 coding sequence is TGTGCCAGCAGACGACAGGACAGCTCCTACGAGCAGTACTTC.

The chain uses TRBV7-6 and TRBJ1-1; maybe TRBD1 (5 bases). From germline, CDR1 is SGHVS and CDR2 FNYEAQ. The CDR3 runs to 17 residues. The V end lost 0 bases, the J end lost 1 base, and 15 bases lay between the germline ends. CDR3 nucleotides: TGTGCCAGCAGCTTAGCCCTCTTGGGACGGTGGAACACTGAAGCTTTCTTT. Its translation is CASSLALLGRWNTEAFF.

With regard to this clone: Other DNA sequences in this specimen translate into the identical CDR3. This chain links TRBV30 with TRBJ1-1, with no clear D. CDR1 and CDR2 (germline): GTSNPN, SVGIG (reference sequence). The CDR3 spans 13 residues. V lost 0 bases, J lost 0 bases, and 5 bases lay in between. CDR3 nucleotide sequence: TGTGCCTGGAGTGTCACCCTGAACACTGAAGCTTTCTTT. Amino acid sequence: CAWSVTLNTEAFF.

This chain connects TRBV27 to TRBJ2-2, with 9 bases lining up with TRBD2. Trimming at V came to 0 bases and at J to 8 bases, leaving 10 bases not matched to a gene. The CDR3 sequence is 17 residues long. Germline CDR1 is MNHEY and CDR2 is SMNVEV (reference sequence). The DNA for the CDR3 is TGTGCCAGCAGTTTATCGTGGGCTAGCGGGGTGCAAGGGGAGCTGTTTTTT. It translates to CASSLSWASGVQGELFF.

The genes are TRBV2 and TRBJ2-5; perhaps TRBD2 as D (5 bases). The germline V gene encodes CDR1 SNHLY and CDR2 FYNNEI. This CDR3 is built from 14 residues. V was cut by 7 bases and J by 1 base, with 13 bases left in between. The CDR3 region is CASTSAAAQETQYF. CDR3 nucleotide sequence: TGTGCCAGCACCTCGGCAGCGGCCCAAGAGACCCAGTACTTC.

The chain uses TRBV7-6 and TRBJ2-5; 7 bases agree with TRBD2. Trimming took 3 bases from V and 2 from J; bases not matched to a gene: 9. The CDR3 contains 16 residues. Germline-derived CDR1 and CDR2 are SGHVS and FNYEAQ. This chain's CDR3 is CASSFSRRESQETQYF. CDR3 nucleotides: TGTGCCAGCAGCTTCTCTAGGCGGGAGAGTCAAGAGACCCAGTACTTC. The entire variable domain, with the rest obtained from reference TRBV7-6 and TRBJ2-5, is as follows: GAGVSQSPRYKVTKRGQDVALRCDPISGHVSLYWYRQALGQGPEFLTYFNYEAQQDKSGLPNDRFSAERPEGSISTLTIQRTEQRDSAMYRCASSFSRRESQETQYFGPGTRLLVL.